This TCR beta chain was found in a study of T-cell reconstitution after alpha-beta-depleted transplantation in children. The study, taken as a whole, reports: Newly produced T cells mostly provided counts and TCRbeta diversity after one year, as hyperexpanded clones declined.

Unique molecular identifiers tagged the TCRbeta library. TCRdb reprocessed the PCR reads via MiXCR and lists one record per CDR3 protein. Counted here are fewer than 700,000 distinct CDR3 sequences, around 13% occurring once; the ten biggest clones make up around 2.2%. The table lists this clonotype with many counts. Antigen: not known. The V gene's germline CDR1 is SNHLY and CDR2 FYNNEI. Trimming shortened V by 0 bases and J by 7 bases, and 10 bases separated the two germline ends. The length of the CDR3 is 14 residues. The chain employs TRBV2 and TRBJ2-1, with D possibly TRBD1 on 7 matching bases. This TCR was recovered from a male patient under 18 who had a stem cell transplant for acute myeloid leukemia, so the T cells may come from the graft donor. The source was PBMCs, mostly from graft donor cells, collected 360 days after TCRalphabeta/CD19-depleted stem cell transplant. The CDR3 spells CASSEARGRNEQFF. CDR3 DNA: TGTGCCAGCAGTGAAGCCAGGGGGAGGAATGAGCAGTTCTTC.